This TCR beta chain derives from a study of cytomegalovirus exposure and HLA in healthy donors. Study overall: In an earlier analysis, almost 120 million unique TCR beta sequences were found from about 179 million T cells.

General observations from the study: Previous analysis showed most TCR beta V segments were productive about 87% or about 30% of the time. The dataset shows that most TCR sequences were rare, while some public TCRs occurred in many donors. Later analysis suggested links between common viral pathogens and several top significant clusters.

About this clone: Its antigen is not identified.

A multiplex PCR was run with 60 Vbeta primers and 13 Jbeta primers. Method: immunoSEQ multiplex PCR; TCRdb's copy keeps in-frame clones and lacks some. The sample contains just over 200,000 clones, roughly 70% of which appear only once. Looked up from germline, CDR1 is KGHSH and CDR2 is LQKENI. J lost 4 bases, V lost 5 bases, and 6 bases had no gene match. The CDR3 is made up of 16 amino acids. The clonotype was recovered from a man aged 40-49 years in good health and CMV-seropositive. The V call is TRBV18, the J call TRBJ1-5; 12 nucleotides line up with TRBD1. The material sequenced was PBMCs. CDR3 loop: CASSRGTGGLNQPQHF. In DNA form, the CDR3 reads TGTGCCAGCTCAAGGGGGACAGGGGGCCTAAATCAGCCCCAGCATTTT.